Listed below are T cell receptor beta chains from one sample, sequenced in a study of identifying expanded T cells in peripheral blood. The data were produced by immunoSEQ multiplex PCR, yet TCRdb's version contains in-frame clones alone and is incomplete. The top ten hold 2.5% to 4% of the sample, which has 120,000 or so clones, about 80% seen once. The source material was blood. These receptors were collected from a person between 18 and 75 years old in good health. The CDR3 runs from the conserved cysteine through the conserved F or W. Each record gives: CDR3 protein, CDR3 DNA, J gene, V gene, clone size, D gene. D genes are given only for firm matches. Rows may omit the clone size; those that give it use once, few, many or a size class.

CASSIRVQETQYF TGTGCCAGCTCTATCCGGGTACAAGAGACCCAGTACTTC TRBJ2-5 TRBV18 once .
CASSLAQGVEQYF TGTGCCAGCAGCTTAGCGCAGGGGGTCGAGCAGTACTTC TRBJ2-7 TRBV7-6 . TRBD1
CASRPSGGRELFF TGTGCCAGCAGACCTTCGGGGGGCCGGGAGCTGTTTTTT TRBJ2-2 TRBV16 . .
CSVGTALNTGELFF TGCAGCGTCGGGACAGCTCTTAACACCGGGGAGCTGTTTTTT TRBJ2-2 TRBV29-1 . TRBD1
CASSLSGGAQGYTF TGTGCCAGCAGTTTATCAGGGGGGGCGCAAGGCTACACCTTC TRBJ1-2 TRBV27 once .
CASSYSYAGRGQPQHF TGTGCCAGCAGTTACTCGTATGCGGGGAGAGGTCAGCCCCAGCATTTT TRBJ1-5 TRBV6-5 once .
CASSPGGPLYTEAFF TGTGCCAGCAGCCCCGGGGGCCCCTTGTACACTGAAGCTTTCTTT TRBJ1-1 TRBV6-5 once .
CASRTHSSSNQPQHF TGTGCCAGCAGGACCCACAGTTCTAGCAATCAGCCCCAGCATTTT TRBJ1-5 TRBV28 . .
CASSAGNSYEQYF TGTGCCAGCAGCGCGGGGAACTCCTACGAGCAGTACTTC TRBJ2-7 TRBV28 . .
CASSSGGWYEQYF TGTGCCAGCAGTTCAGGGGGCTGGTACGAGCAGTACTTC TRBJ2-7 TRBV9 few TRBD1
CASSMGRGKHEQYF TGTGCCAGTAGTATGGGCCGGGGAAAACACGAGCAGTACTTC TRBJ2-7 TRBV19 . .
CASSPSWGQQDLTNEKLFF TGTGCCAGCAGCCCTAGCTGGGGGCAGCAGGACCTTACTAATGAAAAACTGTTTTTT TRBJ1-4 TRBV7-2 once .
CASSFGQGINYEQYF TGTGCCAGCAGCTTTGGGCAGGGGATAAACTACGAGCAGTACTTC TRBJ2-7 TRBV5-5 . .
CASSDPGVSASGANVLTF TGTGCCAGCAGTGATCCGGGGGTGTCCGCCTCTGGGGCCAACGTCCTGACTTTC TRBJ2-6 TRBV25-1 . .
CASSAGQKINYGYTF TGTGCCAGCAGTGCAGGGCAGAAGATTAACTATGGCTACACCTTC TRBJ1-2 TRBV25-1 . .
CASSQAYRGLANTGELFF TGCGCCAGCAGCCAAGCGTACCGGGGACTCGCGAACACCGGGGAGCTGTTTTTT TRBJ2-2 TRBV4-3 . .
CASSNSGTESYEQYF TGTGCCAGCAGTAACTCCGGGACAGAGTCCTACGAGCAGTACTTC TRBJ2-7 TRBV6-5 . TRBD1
CASSSGQGLESRQPQHF TGTGCCAGCAGTTCCGGACAGGGGTTGGAATCTCGCCAGCCCCAGCATTTT TRBJ1-5 TRBV27 . TRBD1
CASSTDRGLGNEQFF TGTGCCAGTAGTACGGACAGGGGATTGGGCAATGAGCAGTTCTTC TRBJ2-1 TRBV19 . TRBD1
CASSLGPQNTEAFF TGTGCCAGCAGCCTGGGACCGCAGAACACTGAAGCTTTCTTT TRBJ1-1 TRBV7-8 . .
CASSIPFRGGAEAFF TGTGCCAGTAGTATACCATTCCGGGGGGGAGCTGAAGCTTTCTTT TRBJ1-1 TRBV19 . .
CASSLVRAETQYF TGTGCCAGCAGCTTAGTGCGGGCAGAGACCCAGTACTTC TRBJ2-5 TRBV7-2 . .
CASSTVDRGRANYGYTF TGTGCCAGTAGTACCGTTGACAGGGGACGGGCTAACTATGGCTACACCTTC TRBJ1-2 TRBV19 . TRBD1
CASKTETNYGYTF TGTGCCAGCAAGACAGAAACTAACTATGGCTACACCTTC TRBJ1-2 TRBV2 few .
CASSLGEQIANTGELFF TGTGCCAGCAGCTTAGGGGAGCAAATCGCGAACACCGGGGAGCTGTTTTTT TRBJ2-2 TRBV7-9 . .
CASSWRTGAIDEQFF TGTGCCAGCAGCTGGCGGACAGGGGCCATCGATGAGCAGTTCTTC TRBJ2-1 TRBV11-3 few TRBD1
CASSRGQEPSPLHF TGTGCCAGCAGCCGCGGACAGGAGCCTTCACCCCTCCACTTT TRBJ1-6 TRBV7-9 . TRBD1
CASSLGGRGMNSPLHF TGTGCCAGCAGCTTAGGCGGGCGAGGGATGAATTCACCCCTCCACTTT TRBJ1-6 TRBV7-2 . .
CASSYAGPRETQYF TGTGCCAGCAGCTATGCGGGGCCCCGGGAGACCCAGTACTTC TRBJ2-5 TRBV7-2 . .
CASSTEGRGRYEQYF TGTGCCAGCAGTACCGAGGGTAGGGGACGGTACGAGCAGTACTTC TRBJ2-7 TRBV11-3 . .
CASSLDGNQPQHF TGCGCCAGCAGCTTGGACGGGAATCAGCCCCAGCATTTT TRBJ1-5 TRBV5-1 few .
CASSSAQKQYF TGTGCCAGCAGTAGCGCTCAGAAGCAGTACTTC TRBJ2-7 TRBV6-5 few .
CASVKLGANYNSPLHF TGTGCCAGCGTCAAACTGGGCGCCAACTATAATTCACCCCTCCACTTT TRBJ1-6 TRBV21-1 . .
CASSLDRANEQFF TGTGCCAGCAGCTTAGACAGGGCCAATGAGCAGTTCTTC TRBJ2-1 TRBV7-8 . .
CASSVAGLSYGYTF TGTGCCAGCAGTGTTGCTGGCCTTTCCTATGGCTACACCTTC TRBJ1-2 TRBV6-5 once .
CASSIDRTSTDTQYF TGTGCCAGTAGTATAGACAGGACTAGCACAGATACGCAGTATTTT TRBJ2-3 TRBV19 . .
CASSPRFYEQYF TGTGCCAGCAGTCCCCGGTTCTACGAGCAGTACTTC TRBJ2-7 TRBV27 once .
CASSLVGGVYGYTF TGTGCCAGCAGCTTGGTGGGAGGGGTTTATGGCTACACCTTC TRBJ1-2 TRBV5-4 . .
CASSERSGTGRFNTGELFF TGCGCCAGCAGTGAGCGGTCGGGGACAGGGAGATTTAACACCGGGGAGCTGTTTTTT TRBJ2-2 TRBV10-1 . TRBD1